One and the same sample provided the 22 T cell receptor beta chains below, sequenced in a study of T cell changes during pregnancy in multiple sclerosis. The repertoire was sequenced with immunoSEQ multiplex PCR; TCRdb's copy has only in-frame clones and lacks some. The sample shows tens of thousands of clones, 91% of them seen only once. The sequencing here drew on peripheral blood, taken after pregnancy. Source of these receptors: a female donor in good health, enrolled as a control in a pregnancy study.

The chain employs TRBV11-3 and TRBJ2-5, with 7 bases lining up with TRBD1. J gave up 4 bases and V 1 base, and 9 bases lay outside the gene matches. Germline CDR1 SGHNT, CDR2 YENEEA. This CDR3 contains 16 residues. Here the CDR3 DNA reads TGTGCCAGCAGCTTAGGAGACAGGGTTTACCCAGAGACCCAGTACTTC. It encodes CASSLGDRVYPETQYF. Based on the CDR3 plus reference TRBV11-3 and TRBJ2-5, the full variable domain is EAGVVQSPRYKIIEKKQPVAFWCNPISGHNTLYWYLQNLGQGPELLIRYENEEAVDDSQLPKDRFSAERLKGVDSTLKIQPAELGDSAVYLCASSLGDRVYPETQYFGPGTRLLVL.

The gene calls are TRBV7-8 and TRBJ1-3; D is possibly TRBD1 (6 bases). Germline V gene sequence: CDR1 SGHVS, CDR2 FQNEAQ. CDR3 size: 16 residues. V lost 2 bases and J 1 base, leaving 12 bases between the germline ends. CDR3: CASSLLTQGSGNTIYF. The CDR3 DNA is TGTGCCAGCAGCTTACTGACACAGGGTTCTGGAAACACCATATATTTT. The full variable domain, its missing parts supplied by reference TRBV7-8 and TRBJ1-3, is GAGVSQSPRYKVAKRGQDVALRCDPISGHVSLFWYQQALGQGPEFLTYFQNEAQLDKSGLPSDRFFAERPEGSVSTLKIQRTQQEDSAVYLCASSLLTQGSGNTIYFGEGSWLTVV.

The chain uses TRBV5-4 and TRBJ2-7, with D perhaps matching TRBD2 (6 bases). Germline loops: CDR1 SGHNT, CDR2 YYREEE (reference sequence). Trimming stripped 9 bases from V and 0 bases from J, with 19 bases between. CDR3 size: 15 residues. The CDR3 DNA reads TGTGCCACCTTCGGCGGGACTTGGAGCTCCTACGAGCAGTACTTC. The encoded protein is CATFGGTWSSYEQYF.

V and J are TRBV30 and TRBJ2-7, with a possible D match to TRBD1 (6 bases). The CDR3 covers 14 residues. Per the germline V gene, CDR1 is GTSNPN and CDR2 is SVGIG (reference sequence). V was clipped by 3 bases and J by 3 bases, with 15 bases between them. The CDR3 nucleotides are TGTGCCTGGAGCGGTGGGCGAGGGGGCTACGAGCAGTACTTC. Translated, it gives CAWSGGRGGYEQYF.

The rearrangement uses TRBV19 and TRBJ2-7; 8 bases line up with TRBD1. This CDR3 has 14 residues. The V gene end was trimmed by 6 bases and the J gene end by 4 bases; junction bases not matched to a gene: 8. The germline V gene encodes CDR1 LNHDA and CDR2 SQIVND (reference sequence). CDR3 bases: TGTGCCAGTAGCCCGACAGGGGATAGATACGAGCAGTACTTC. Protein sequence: CASSPTGDRYEQYF.

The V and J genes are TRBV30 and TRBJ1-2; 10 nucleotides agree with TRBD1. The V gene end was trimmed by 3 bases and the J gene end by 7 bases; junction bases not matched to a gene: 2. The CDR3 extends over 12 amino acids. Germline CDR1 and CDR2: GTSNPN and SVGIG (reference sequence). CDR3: CAWSGTGAGYTF. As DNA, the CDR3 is TGTGCCTGGAGCGGGACAGGGGCTGGCTACACCTTC.

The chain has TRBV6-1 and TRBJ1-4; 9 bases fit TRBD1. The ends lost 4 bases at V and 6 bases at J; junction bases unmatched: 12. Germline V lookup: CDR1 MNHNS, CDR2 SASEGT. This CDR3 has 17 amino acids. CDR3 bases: TGTGCCAGCAGTGGTACTCGACAGGGGGATCCCTATGAAAAACTGTTTTTT. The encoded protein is CASSGTRQGDPYEKLFF.

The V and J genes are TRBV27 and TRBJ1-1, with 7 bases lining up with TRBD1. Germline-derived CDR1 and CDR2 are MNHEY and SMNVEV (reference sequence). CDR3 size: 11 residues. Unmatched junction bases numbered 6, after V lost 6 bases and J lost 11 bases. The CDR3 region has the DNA TGTGCCAGCAGGGGAACAGGGGACGCTTTCTTT. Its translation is CASRGTGDAFF.

In DNA form, the CDR3 reads TGTGCCAGCAGCTCCCGGAGGGGCGATCAGCCCCAGCATTTT. Translating gives CASSSRRGDQPQHF. V usage is TRBV7-2 and J usage is TRBJ1-5; a weak D match, TRBD1 (5 bases). The germline CDR1 and CDR2 sequences are SGHTA and FQGNSA. The CDR3 extends over 14 amino acids. Trimming pared 4 bases from V and 5 bases from J, leaving 12 bases between. Variable domain in full (rest from reference TRBV7-2 and TRBJ1-5): GAGVSQSPSNKVTEKGKDVELRCDPISGHTALYWYRQSLGQGLEFLIYFQGNSAPDKSGLPSDRFSAERTGGSVSTLTIQRTQQEDSAVYLCASSSRRGDQPQHFGDGTRLSIL.

In DNA, the CDR3 is TGTGCCAGCAGCTCCGGGACAGGGAATCAGCCCCAGCATTTT. This sequence encodes CASSSGTGNQPQHF. This chain joins TRBV11-2 and TRBJ1-5; 9 positions agree with TRBD1. J was trimmed by 4 bases and V by 4 bases; bases with no gene match: 2. Per germline, CDR1 SGHAT and CDR2 FQNNGV. This CDR3 is built from 14 residues.

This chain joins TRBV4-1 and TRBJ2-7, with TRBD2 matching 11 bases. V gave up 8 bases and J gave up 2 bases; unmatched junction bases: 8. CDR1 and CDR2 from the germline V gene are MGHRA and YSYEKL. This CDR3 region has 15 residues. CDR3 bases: TGCGCCAGCCGCGAACTAGCGGGGGCCACCTACGAGCAGTACTTC. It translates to CASRELAGATYEQYF.

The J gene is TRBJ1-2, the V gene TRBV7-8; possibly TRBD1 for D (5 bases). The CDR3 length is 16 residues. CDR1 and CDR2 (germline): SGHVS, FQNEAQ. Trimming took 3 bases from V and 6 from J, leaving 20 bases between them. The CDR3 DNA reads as TGTGCCAGCAGCTTGACTTCCATCGGTCGGGGGAATGGCTACACCTTC. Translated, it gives CASSLTSIGRGNGYTF.

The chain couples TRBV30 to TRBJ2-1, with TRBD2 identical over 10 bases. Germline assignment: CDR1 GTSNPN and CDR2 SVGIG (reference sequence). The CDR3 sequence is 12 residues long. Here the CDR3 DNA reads TGTTCAACTAGCGGGGCTTACAATGAGCAGTTCTTC. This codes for CSTSGAYNEQFF.

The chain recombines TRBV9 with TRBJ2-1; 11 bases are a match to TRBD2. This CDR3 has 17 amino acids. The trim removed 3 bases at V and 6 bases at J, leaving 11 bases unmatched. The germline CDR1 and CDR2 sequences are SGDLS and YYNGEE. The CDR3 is CASSGRRSGGAGNEQFF. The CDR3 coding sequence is TGTGCCAGCAGCGGACGCCGTAGCGGGGGGGCCGGCAATGAGCAGTTCTTC.

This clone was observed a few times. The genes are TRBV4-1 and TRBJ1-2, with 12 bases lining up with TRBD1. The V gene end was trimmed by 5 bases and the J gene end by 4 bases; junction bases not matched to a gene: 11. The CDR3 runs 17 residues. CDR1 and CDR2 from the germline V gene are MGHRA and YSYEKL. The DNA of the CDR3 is TGCGCCAGCAGCGAAAACCCCGGGACAGGGGGCGGCTATGGCTACACCTTC. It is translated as CASSENPGTGGGYGYTF.

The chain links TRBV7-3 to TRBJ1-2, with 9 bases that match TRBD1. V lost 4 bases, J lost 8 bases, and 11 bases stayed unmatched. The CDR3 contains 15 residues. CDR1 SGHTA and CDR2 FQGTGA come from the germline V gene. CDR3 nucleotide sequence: TGTGCCAGCAGCTCAGGACAGGGGTCGCGAGGGGGCTACACCTTC. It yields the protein CASSSGQGSRGGYTF.

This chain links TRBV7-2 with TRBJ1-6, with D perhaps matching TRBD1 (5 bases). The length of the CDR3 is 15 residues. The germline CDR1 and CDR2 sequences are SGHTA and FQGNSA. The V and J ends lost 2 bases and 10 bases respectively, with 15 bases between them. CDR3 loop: CASSLIAAGGSPLHF. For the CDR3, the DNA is TGTGCCAGCAGCTTAATCGCCGCGGGGGGATCACCCCTCCACTTT. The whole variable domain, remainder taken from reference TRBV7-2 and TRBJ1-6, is GAGVSQSPSNKVTEKGKDVELRCDPISGHTALYWYRQSLGQGLEFLIYFQGNSAPDKSGLPSDRFSAERTGGSVSTLTIQRTQQEDSAVYLCASSLIAAGGSPLHFGNGTRLTVT.

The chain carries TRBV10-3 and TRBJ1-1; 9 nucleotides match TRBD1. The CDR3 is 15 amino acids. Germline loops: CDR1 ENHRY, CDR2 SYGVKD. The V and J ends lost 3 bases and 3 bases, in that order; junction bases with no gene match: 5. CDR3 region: CAISDPRQGDTEAFF. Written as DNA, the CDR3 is TGTGCCATCAGTGACCCCAGACAGGGGGACACTGAAGCTTTCTTT.

CDR3 region: CASATGTVAQPQHF. The CDR3 DNA sequence: TGTGCCAGCGCGACAGGGACTGTCGCTCAGCCCCAGCATTTT. The V call is TRBV5-6, the J call TRBJ1-5; 7 bases fit TRBD1. The CDR3 extends over 14 amino acids. Germline V gene data show CDR1 as SGHDT and CDR2 as YYEEEE. Losses at the gene ends were 7 bases for V and 6 bases for J; bases not matched to a gene: 10.

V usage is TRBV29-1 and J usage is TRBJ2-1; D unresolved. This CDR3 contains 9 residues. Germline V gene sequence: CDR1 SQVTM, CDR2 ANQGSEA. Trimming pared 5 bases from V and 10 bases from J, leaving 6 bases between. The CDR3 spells CSVSREQFF. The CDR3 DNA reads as TGCAGCGTTAGTCGGGAGCAGTTCTTC.

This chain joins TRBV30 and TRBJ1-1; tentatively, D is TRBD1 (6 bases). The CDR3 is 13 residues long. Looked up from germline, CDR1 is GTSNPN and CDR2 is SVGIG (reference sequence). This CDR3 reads CGLVRGANTEAFF. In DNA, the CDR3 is TGTGGCTTGGTACGGGGGGCAAACACTGAAGCTTTCTTT.

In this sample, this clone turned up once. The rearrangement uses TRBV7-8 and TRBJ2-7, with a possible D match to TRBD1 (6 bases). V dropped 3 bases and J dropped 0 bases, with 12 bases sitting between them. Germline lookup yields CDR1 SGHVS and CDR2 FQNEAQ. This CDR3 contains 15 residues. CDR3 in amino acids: CASSLDRSSSYEQYF. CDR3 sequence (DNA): TGTGCCAGCAGCTTGGACAGATCGTCCTCCTACGAGCAGTACTTC. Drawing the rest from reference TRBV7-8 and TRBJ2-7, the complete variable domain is GAGVSQSPRYKVAKRGQDVALRCDPISGHVSLFWYQQALGQGPEFLTYFQNEAQLDKSGLPSDRFFAERPEGSVSTLKIQRTQQEDSAVYLCASSLDRSSSYEQYFGPGTRLTVT.